A selection of T cell receptor beta chains follows, all from one sample in a study of blood T cell repertoires in COVID-19. The assay was immunoSEQ multiplex PCR, and TCRdb's table has in-frame clones only and misses some. The profile covers fewer than 300,000 clones, with more than 75% appearing a single time and around 10% taken by the ten largest. The sequenced sample was peripheral blood. All receptors derive from a man aged 45-60 years with COVID-19, enrolled during active disease. Both conserved end residues are part of each CDR3. D genes are given only for firm matches. Rows may omit the clone size; those that give it use once, few, many or a size class.

D	size	V	J	CDR3	DNA
TRBD1	NA	TRBV19	TRBJ1-1	CASSKDRGGLNTEAFF	TGTGCCAGTAGTAAGGACAGGGGGGGATTGAACACTGAAGCTTTCTTT
NA	NA	TRBV7-7	TRBJ2-1	CASSLGGGGTLNEQFF	TGTGCCAGCAGCTTAGGAGGGGGTGGGACCCTCAATGAGCAGTTCTTC
NA	NA	TRBV7-8	TRBJ2-6	CASSQSSVTGANVLTF	TGTGCCAGCAGCCAGAGCTCGGTTACTGGGGCCAACGTCCTGACTTTC
NA	NA	TRBV2	TRBJ1-2	CASSEAERYGYTF	TGTGCCAGCAGTGAAGCAGAGAGGTATGGCTACACCTTC
TRBD1	NA	TRBV30	TRBJ2-3	CAWTGQGHTDTQYF	TGTGCCTGGACTGGACAGGGCCACACAGATACGCAGTATTTT
TRBD1	NA	TRBV28	TRBJ1-1	CASRGQGFTEAFF	TGTGCCAGCAGGGGACAGGGTTTCACTGAAGCTTTCTTT
NA	NA	TRBV12-3/TRBV12-4	TRBJ1-1	CASSPHNTEAFF	TGTGCCAGCAGCCCACATAACACTGAAGCTTTCTTT
NA	NA	TRBV25-1	TRBJ2-7	CASSEGEMDSLPYEQYF	TGTGCCAGCAGTGAAGGGGAGATGGACTCCCTACCCTACGAGCAGTACTTC
TRBD2	NA	TRBV6-5	TRBJ2-1	CASDSSGLANNEQFF	TGTGCCAGCGATTCCTCGGGACTAGCAAATAATGAGCAGTTCTTC
NA	NA	TRBV4-1	TRBJ1-1	CASSQSGQIGTEAFF	TGCGCCAGCAGCCAAAGTGGACAAATCGGGACTGAAGCTTTCTTT
TRBD1	NA	TRBV28	TRBJ1-6	CASSLGQFNSPLHF	TGTGCCAGCAGTTTGGGACAGTTCAATTCACCCCTCCACTTT
NA	NA	TRBV18	TRBJ1-2	CASSPPSGQGSGYTF	TGTGCCAGCTCACCCCCTTCGGGACAAGGAAGTGGCTACACCTTC
NA	NA	TRBV3-1/TRBV3-2	TRBJ1-4	CASSQDLAATNEKLFF	TGTGCCAGCAGCCAAGATTTGGCAGCAACTAATGAAAAACTGTTTTTT
TRBD2	NA	TRBV19	TRBJ2-7	CASNFGLADYEQYF	TGTGCCAGTAACTTCGGGCTAGCGGACTACGAGCAGTACTTC
NA	NA	TRBV3-1/TRBV3-2	TRBJ2-1	CASSQGRGGRNEQFF	TGTGCCAGCAGCCAGGGTAGGGGGGGGCGTAATGAGCAGTTCTTC
NA	NA	TRBV7-2	TRBJ2-6	CASSLERWSRGTF	TGTGCCAGCAGCTTAGAACGTTGGTCTAGAGGGACTTTC
NA	NA	TRBV6-2/TRBV6-3	TRBJ2-7	CASSHPRLVGEQYF	TGTGCCAGCAGTCACCCAAGACTAGTAGGGGAGCAGTACTTC
TRBD2	once	TRBV7-8	TRBJ2-7	CASSALAEHYEQYF	TGTGCCAGCAGCGCACTAGCGGAACACTACGAGCAGTACTTC
TRBD1	few	TRBV7-2	TRBJ1-1	CASSSGQGPWGAEAFF	TGTGCCAGCAGCTCGGGACAGGGTCCCTGGGGGGCTGAAGCTTTCTTT
TRBD2	NA	TRBV9	TRBJ2-1	CASSVSGGNNEQFF	TGTGCCAGCAGCGTTAGCGGGGGGAACAATGAGCAGTTCTTC
NA	NA	TRBV11-2	TRBJ1-1	CASSLMDSEAFF	TGTGCCAGCAGCTTAATGGACAGTGAAGCTTTCTTT
TRBD2	NA	TRBV10-3	TRBJ2-7	CAISPGLASYEQYF	TGTGCCATCAGTCCGGGACTAGCGAGTTACGAGCAGTACTTC
NA	NA	TRBV2	TRBJ2-2	CASEGGGDLGELFF	TGTGCCAGCGAAGGAGGTGGAGACTTAGGGGAGCTGTTTTTT
TRBD2	NA	TRBV6-1	TRBJ2-5	CASSEALTGGLKTQYF	TGTGCCAGCAGTGAAGCGCTGACGGGGGGGCTAAAGACCCAGTACTTC
TRBD1	NA	TRBV6-4	TRBJ2-3	CASSDSGTGSTDTQYF	TGTGCCAGCAGTGACTCTGGGACAGGTAGCACAGATACGCAGTATTTT
TRBD2	NA	TRBV27	TRBJ2-7	CASTSRAGGSYEQYF	TGTGCCAGCACCTCTAGGGCGGGGGGCTCCTACGAGCAGTACTTC
NA	NA	TRBV30	TRBJ1-1	CAWTVSRRGTEAFF	TGTGCCTGGACCGTAAGCCGGCGGGGCACTGAAGCTTTCTTT
NA	NA	TRBV7-9	TRBJ1-1	CASSANTQQGPEAFF	TGTGCCAGCAGCGCTAATACACAACAGGGCCCCGAAGCTTTCTTT
TRBD1	NA	TRBV3-1/TRBV3-2	TRBJ2-5	CASSQETGGWETQYF	TGTGCCAGCAGCCAAGAGACAGGGGGCTGGGAGACCCAGTACTTC
TRBD2	NA	TRBV28	TRBJ2-2	CASITSGTGTGELFF	TGTGCCAGCATAACTAGCGGGACGGGAACCGGGGAGCTGTTTTTT
NA	NA	TRBV11-2	TRBJ2-3	CASTKGVSSTDTQYF	TGTGCCAGCACCAAGGGAGTGTCCTCCACAGATACGCAGTATTTT
TRBD2	NA	TRBV11-2	TRBJ2-7	CASSALAGVQHEQYF	TGTGCCAGCAGCGCGCTAGCGGGAGTTCAACACGAGCAGTACTTC
NA	NA	TRBV12-5	TRBJ2-1	CASGRTELRNEQFF	TGTGCTAGTGGACGGACAGAACTGCGAAATGAGCAGTTCTTC
NA	NA	TRBV3-1/TRBV3-2	TRBJ1-4	CASSQPTPRFEKLFF	TGTGCCAGCAGCCAACCTACCCCCCGATTTGAAAAACTGTTTTTT
TRBD2	NA	TRBV7-9	TRBJ2-3	CASSWAGDSGSGTDTQYF	TGTGCCAGCAGCTGGGCCGGGGATAGCGGGAGTGGCACAGATACGCAGTATTTT
TRBD1	NA	TRBV28	TRBJ1-4	CASSLMPGTGNEKLFF	TGTGCCAGCAGTTTAATGCCCGGGACAGGGAACGAAAAACTGTTTTTT
NA	NA	TRBV30	TRBJ1-4	CACSRSTNEKLFF	TGTGCCTGTTCGCGGAGTACTAATGAAAAACTGTTTTTT
TRBD1	NA	TRBV11-2	TRBJ1-6	CASSFTGGRSYNSPLHF	TGTGCCAGCAGCTTTACAGGGGGCCGCTCCTATAATTCACCCCTCCACTTT
NA	NA	TRBV6-4	TRBJ1-2	CASSAEHGQNYGYTF	TGTGCCAGCAGTGCAGAACATGGACAGAACTATGGCTACACCTTC
NA	NA	TRBV5-6	TRBJ1-3	CASSGLARSRNTIYF	TGTGCCAGCAGCGGCCTCGCGCGGTCTAGAAACACCATATATTTT
TRBD1	NA	TRBV28	TRBJ2-3	CASSTTGGTDTQYF	TGTGCCAGCAGTACCACAGGGGGCACAGATACGCAGTATTTT
NA	NA	TRBV6-5	TRBJ2-7	CASSYLRRGISYEQYF	TGTGCCAGCAGTTACTTGAGGAGAGGGATCTCCTACGAGCAGTACTTC
NA	NA	TRBV18	TRBJ2-7	CASSPLGRTGTPSSYEQYF	TGTGCCAGCTCACCCTTGGGACGAACCGGGACTCCAAGCTCCTACGAGCAGTACTTC
NA	NA	TRBV5-1	TRBJ2-7	CASSTQDKSYEQYF	TGCGCCAGCAGCACGCAGGACAAGTCCTACGAGCAGTACTTC
NA	once	TRBV18	TRBJ2-4	CASSPHPRDIQYF	TGTGCCAGCTCACCACACCCCCGGGACATTCAGTACTTC
TRBD1	NA	TRBV7-7	TRBJ2-1	CASSLGQGGSHHNEQFF	TGTGCTAGCAGCTTAGGACAGGGAGGCAGCCATCACAATGAGCAGTTCTTC
TRBD1	NA	TRBV5-5	TRBJ2-6	CASRRYRGSGANVLTF	TGTGCCAGCAGACGATACAGGGGTTCAGGGGCCAACGTCCTGACTTTC
TRBD1	NA	TRBV7-3	TRBJ2-2	CASSLELGRGHTGELFF	TGTGCCAGCAGCTTAGAGCTCGGCAGGGGGCACACCGGGGAGCTGTTTTTT
NA	NA	TRBV29-1	TRBJ1-1	CSVERRGAAEAFF	TGCAGCGTTGAAAGGCGGGGCGCGGCTGAAGCTTTCTTT
NA	NA	TRBV19	TRBJ1-5	CASSILGRGQPQHF	TGTGCCAGTAGTATATTAGGGCGGGGTCAGCCCCAGCATTTT
NA	NA	TRBV30	TRBJ2-5	CAWSVLGGETQYF	TGTGCCTGGAGTGTATTAGGGGGAGAGACCCAGTACTTC
TRBD1	NA	TRBV11-2	TRBJ2-7	CASSPGTAFYEQYF	TGTGCCAGCAGCCCCGGGACAGCCTTCTACGAGCAGTACTTC
NA	NA	TRBV5-5	TRBJ1-1	CASSSQLTGLEAFF	TGTGCCAGCAGCTCACAATTGACAGGCCTAGAAGCTTTCTTT
TRBD1	NA	TRBV9	TRBJ1-2	CASTPSTGGASYGYTF	TGTGCCAGCACCCCCTCCACAGGGGGCGCTAGCTATGGCTACACCTTC
TRBD1	NA	TRBV28	TRBJ2-7	CASSLDETGTLGEQYF	TGTGCCAGCAGTCTGGACGAGACAGGGACATTAGGCGAGCAGTACTTC